Following are 21 T cell receptor beta chains from one sample sequenced in a study of blood T cell repertoires in COVID-19. Here immunoSEQ multiplex PCR was the method, and the copy in TCRdb shows in-frame clones only, minus some. The sample includes about 82,000 clones, about four fifths of them seen just once. The sample consisted of peripheral blood. These receptors were collected from a woman between 40 and 50 years old with active or convalescent COVID-19.

V usage is TRBV28 and J usage is TRBJ1-1, with 9 bases fitting TRBD1. Germline values: CDR1 MDHEN, CDR2 SYDVKM. The ends lost 6 bases at V and 4 bases at J; junction bases unmatched: 9. The CDR3 spans 15 residues. CDR3 sequence: CASSKQGAGFTEAFF. DNA of the CDR3: TGTGCCAGCAGCAAACAGGGGGCGGGTTTCACTGAAGCTTTCTTT.

The chain employs TRBV28 and TRBJ2-7, with 8 bases lining up with TRBD1. This CDR3 spans 12 amino acids. The V segment lost 10 bases and the J segment 12 bases; nucleotides outside the gene matches: 14. Germline V gene sequence: CDR1 MDHEN, CDR2 SYDVKM. The CDR3 coding sequence is TGTGCCACCCGGACAGGGATGTATCGAGGGTACTTC. Protein: CATRTGMYRGYF.

The gene calls are TRBV11-1 and TRBJ1-2; D remains ambiguous. The CDR3 sequence is 16 residues long. With 4 bases removed from V and 1 base from J, the gap between germline ends came to 16 bases. Germline CDR1 and CDR2: SGHAT and FQDESV (reference sequence). The CDR3 DNA follows: TGTGCCAGCAGCTCAAGGTTCCAGGATGATAACTATGGCTACACCTTC. This translates into CASSSRFQDDNYGYTF.

The rearrangement joins TRBV5-4 to TRBJ2-2, with TRBD2 matching over 9 bases. Germline assignment: CDR1 SGHNT and CDR2 YYREEE (reference sequence). The trim removed 3 bases at V and 7 bases at J, leaving 7 bases unmatched. This CDR3 contains 15 residues. CDR3 sequence reads: CASSSRGGPDGELFF. CDR3 bases: TGTGCCAGCAGCTCGCGGGGGGGCCCTGACGGGGAGCTGTTTTTT.

This rearrangement joins TRBV27 to TRBJ1-4; no definite D call. The CDR3 covers 15 residues. CDR1 and CDR2 (germline): MNHEY, SMNVEV (reference sequence). V was cut by 5 bases and J by 0 bases, with 10 bases left in between. In DNA, the CDR3 is TGTGCCAGCAGTGATACAAGATCAACTAATGAAAAACTGTTTTTT. The encoded protein is CASSDTRSTNEKLFF.

This rearrangement joins TRBV15 to TRBJ2-1; 13 bases align to TRBD2. J gave up 6 bases and V 4 bases, and 6 bases lay outside the gene matches. The CDR3 has 16 amino acids. Per the germline V gene, CDR1 is LNHNV and CDR2 is YYDKDF (reference sequence). CDR3 sequence (DNA): TGTGCCACCAGCACGATATGGACTAGCGGGAGCAATGAGCAGTTCTTC. The encoded protein is CATSTIWTSGSNEQFF.

The chain employs TRBV2 and TRBJ2-2; 7 nucleotides align to TRBD2. The trim removed 6 bases at V and 0 bases at J, leaving 22 bases unmatched. Germline V gene lookup returns CDR1 SNHLY and CDR2 FYNNEI. CDR3 size: 21 residues. The CDR3 region is CASRVTRALVLADPNTGELFF. The DNA for the CDR3 is TGTGCCAGCAGAGTAACCCGGGCCCTGGTCCTAGCGGACCCGAACACCGGGGAGCTGTTTTTT.

This sequence joins TRBV7-8 and TRBJ1-1, with TRBD1 identical over 7 bases. CDR1 is SGHVS, CDR2 FQNEAQ, per germline. The CDR3 is made up of 16 amino acids. V dropped 2 bases and J dropped 3; count of bases not matched to a gene: 9. CDR3 loop: CASSLSSRDRDTEAFF. DNA of the CDR3: TGTGCCAGCAGCTTAAGTTCTCGAGACAGGGACACTGAAGCTTTCTTT. Together with reference TRBV7-8 and TRBJ1-1, the CDR3 gives the full variable domain: GAGVSQSPRYKVAKRGQDVALRCDPISGHVSLFWYQQALGQGPEFLTYFQNEAQLDKSGLPSDRFFAERPEGSVSTLKIQRTQQEDSAVYLCASSLSSRDRDTEAFFGQGTRLTVV.

The chain combines TRBV6-6 with TRBJ1-5; tentative D call: TRBD1 (6 bases). In germline, CDR1 is MNHNY, CDR2 SVGAGI (reference sequence). Between the trimmed V and J ends, which lost 6 bases and 5 bases, there was a span of 17 bases. CDR3 length equals 15 residues. Written as DNA, the CDR3 is TGTGCCAGCAGAGAACGCGGCAGGGGATATCAGCCCCAGCATTTT. Its translation: CASRERGRGYQPQHF.

The V gene is TRBV9, the J gene TRBJ2-1; the match to TRBD2 covers 11 bases. CDR1 SGDLS and CDR2 YYNGEE come from the germline V gene. The CDR3 is made up of 17 amino acids. The ends lost 5 bases at V and 4 bases at J; junction bases unmatched: 11. The CDR3 reads CASSPQAGTSGYNEQFF. For the CDR3, the DNA is TGTGCCAGCAGTCCACAGGCGGGGACTAGCGGATACAATGAGCAGTTCTTC.

The rearrangement links TRBV5-5 to TRBJ2-7; 15 bases map to TRBD2. This CDR3 has 17 amino acids. V was pared by 3 bases and J by 0 bases, with 4 bases of the junction left unmatched. CDR1 and CDR2 (germline): SGHKS, YYEKEE (reference sequence). This chain's CDR3 is CASSSGLAGGSSYEQYF. CDR3 sequence (DNA): TGTGCCAGCAGCTCGGGACTAGCGGGGGGAAGCTCCTACGAGCAGTACTTC.

The V and J genes are TRBV9 and TRBJ2-7, with D perhaps matching TRBD2 (5 bases). The CDR3 extends over 17 amino acids. V was cut by 0 bases and J by 3 bases, with 19 bases left in between. The germline V gene encodes CDR1 SGDLS and CDR2 YYNGEE. CDR3 in DNA: TGTGCCAGCAGCGTAGGTTCCGGGTCTCCAGGAGGCTACGAGCAGTACTTC. Translating it yields CASSVGSGSPGGYEQYF.

The chain combines TRBV28 with TRBJ1-4; D is perhaps TRBD1 (6 bases). The V end was cut by 5 bases, the J end by 8 bases, with 15 bases between. From germline, CDR1 is MDHEN and CDR2 SYDVKM. This CDR3 comprises 14 residues. CDR3 amino acids: CASSPGTIWEKLFF. CDR3 nucleotides: TGTGCCAGCAGTCCCGGGACAATTTGGGAAAAACTGTTTTTT.

This chain links TRBV27 with TRBJ2-7; 7 bases line up with TRBD1. The length of the CDR3 is 15 residues. Germline trimming cut 5 bases from V and 5 bases from J; bases unmatched to any gene: 12. Germline V gives CDR1 MNHEY, CDR2 SMNVEV (reference sequence). CDR3 loop: CASSPRSGTDDEQYF. For the CDR3, the DNA is TGTGCCAGCAGTCCAAGGTCCGGGACAGACGACGAGCAGTACTTC.

J is TRBJ2-5 and V is TRBV5-1, with TRBD1 matching over 8 bases. The CDR3 runs to 16 residues. Trimming removed 1 base from V and 5 bases from J; junction bases left unmatched: 10. Germline values: CDR1 SGHRS, CDR2 YFSETQ. The CDR3 sequence: CASSLYGGTGGETQYF. Written as DNA, the CDR3 is TGCGCCAGCAGCTTGTACGGCGGGACAGGTGGTGAGACCCAGTACTTC.

V is TRBV7-2 and J is TRBJ2-5, with D maybe TRBD2 (6 bases). Germline-derived CDR1 and CDR2 are SGHTA and FQGNSA. Trimming shortened V by 1 base and J by 5 bases, and 11 bases separated the two germline ends. This CDR3 contains 14 residues. CDR3 residues: CASSLGSSAETQYF. CDR3 DNA sequence: TGTGCCAGCAGCTTAGGGTCTAGCGCGGAGACCCAGTACTTC. The whole variable domain, remainder taken from reference TRBV7-2 and TRBJ2-5, is GAGVSQSPSNKVTEKGKDVELRCDPISGHTALYWYRQSLGQGLEFLIYFQGNSAPDKSGLPSDRFSAERTGGSVSTLTIQRTQQEDSAVYLCASSLGSSAETQYFGPGTRLLVL.

The chain couples TRBV5-1 to TRBJ2-3; 7 positions match TRBD1. CDR1 and CDR2 (germline): SGHRS, YFSETQ. The CDR3 is made up of 14 amino acids. V gave up 5 bases and J gave up 3 bases; unmatched junction bases: 6. CDR3 loop: CASRRGRGTDTQYF. The CDR3 DNA reads TGCGCCAGCAGGAGGGGCAGGGGGACAGATACGCAGTATTTT.

This rearrangement joins TRBV7-2 to TRBJ2-7, with no clear D. The V gene lost 4 bases and the J gene lost 0 bases, with 10 bases spanning the gap. This CDR3 is built from 14 residues. The germline gives CDR1 SGHTA, CDR2 FQGNSA. For the CDR3, the DNA is TGTGCCAGCAGCTCCCGATCGGGCTCCTACGAGCAGTACTTC. Protein sequence: CASSSRSGSYEQYF.

The CDR3 DNA is TGTGCCAGCAGCTCGGACTCCTCTGGAAACACCATATATTTT. Its protein product is CASSSDSSGNTIYF. The chain links TRBV11-1 to TRBJ1-3; D gene ambiguous. CDR1 is SGHAT, CDR2 FQDESV, per germline (reference sequence). The CDR3 runs 14 residues. The V end lost 4 bases, the J end lost 0 bases, and 7 bases lay between the germline ends.

V is TRBV7-2 and J is TRBJ2-5; D is possibly TRBD1 (5 bases). CDR1 is SGHTA, CDR2 FQGNSA, per germline. The CDR3 has 13 amino acids. Trimming pared 4 bases from V and 5 bases from J, leaving 11 bases between. As DNA, the CDR3 is TGTGCCAGCAGCTATGGGCCAGGGGAGACCCAGTACTTC. It specifies CASSYGPGETQYF.

V is TRBV7-2 and J is TRBJ2-1; 8 positions match TRBD2. CDR1 is SGHTA and CDR2 is FQGNSA in the germline V gene. The V gene end was trimmed by 5 bases and the J gene end by 6 bases; junction bases not matched to a gene: 9. This CDR3 is built from 15 residues. The CDR3 bases are TGTGCCAGCAGCCCCCGCCTAGCGGGCCTCAATGAGCAGTTCTTC. Its translation is CASSPRLAGLNEQFF.